This record concerns one T cell receptor (beta chain) sequence. Its specificity is not known. Alongside a J-beta primer mix, a sample-barcoded 5' primer served in a second PCR lasting roughly 6 to 11 cycles. TCRdb processed the 5' RACE reads anew with MiXCR; each CDR3 protein has one entry. The sample includes approximately 900,000 distinct CDR3 sequences, 45% to 50% of them seen just once. The source of the sample is a study of blood T cells in healthy people across ages. General study points: Naive and antigen-experienced cells could not be conclusively compared, given unsorted PBMCs. It was held that diversity estimates obtained from one million T cells represented underestimates. Per million T cells, TCR beta diversity dropped about linearly as age rose.

Per sample, a minimum of 6 million PBMCs were isolated. Germline V lookup: CDR1 MDHEN, CDR2 SYDVKM. The germline V and J ends were trimmed by 6 bases and 0 bases, with 11 bases remaining between them. The CDR3 is 15 amino acids. The chain recombines TRBV28 with TRBJ1-4, with D unclear. The receptor was isolated from a man aged 30 to 45 in good health. Sequencing was performed on blood. The CDR3 region is CASSRPTTTNEKLFF. In DNA, the CDR3 is TGTGCCAGCAGCCGCCCGACGACAACTAATGAAAAACTGTTTTTT. Filled out from reference TRBV28 and TRBJ1-4, the complete variable domain reads DVKVTQSSRYLVKRTGEKVFLECVQDMDHENMFWYRQDPGLGLRLIYFSYDVKMKEKGDIPEGYSVSREKKERFSLILESASTNQTSMYLCASSRPTTTNEKLFFGSGTQLSVL.